This T cell receptor beta chain emerged from a study of cytomegalovirus exposure and HLA in healthy donors (TCRdb year 2017). With respect to the entire study: An earlier analysis of a few hundred of the donors reported approximately 280 Gb of sequence data and 90 million to 120 million unique TCR beta sequences obtained from about 200 million T cells. The study aimed to test whether cataloging public T cell receptors could reveal signatures of past pathogen exposure. Rather than using new phenotypic data, the later analysis identified candidate immune exposures from TCR beta sequences and from how often those sequences occurred across donors. The number of donors typed differed by locus, with 629-630 for A, B, C, DRB1 and DQB1, 522 for DQA1, nearly 610 for DPA1, and 400 to 490 for DPB1. Of the roughly 400 genotyped donors, approximately 82% fell in the genetic ancestry cluster associated with self-reported Caucasian donors. The T cell repertoires of several hundred subjects were profiled by immunosequencing and related to cytomegalovirus serostatus. Donor age, sex, ethnicity and CMV serostatus were compiled together with the repertoire data. A later genetic analysis used genome-wide SNP genotypes for about 60% of the roughly 670 donors, treating that subset as a discovery cohort. In a later analysis, previously published TCR beta repertoires from 666 donors were re-analyzed and high-resolution HLA genotyping was added so that TCR occurrence patterns could be studied. Among over 350 genotyped donors of the cohort, an average of roughly 240,000 unique TCR beta nucleotide sequences were sequenced per donor, 15% to 20% of them non-productive. A separate validation cohort of 90 to 150 different subjects was used in addition to the roughly 670-subject first cohort. Both class I and class II loci were covered by HLA typing, at four-digit resolution. An earlier analysis of approximately 640 of the donors applied high-throughput TCR beta sequencing to assess whether each TCR beta V gene segment acted as functional or pseudogenic. Because of strong linkage in the cohort, 4 to 6 DR-DQ haplotypes were treated as single units for association and clustering. Every repertoire in the discovery cohort had been generated on one and the same sequencing platform. Approximately 300 gigabases of sequencing data and around 85 million unique TCR sequences made up an early release that covered about 640 HLA-typed donors. The study combined high-throughput TCR immunosequencing, statistical association of individual TCRs with disease status, and machine learning to predict cytomegalovirus infection status. Here is what the overall study found, with its caveats: It was suggested by the authors that the approach could potentially be generalized to other disease states and immunological phenotypes. In vitro tests confirmed that a few of the cytomegalovirus-associated TCR beta chains recognize cytomegalovirus antigens. For the cohort, immune exposure information was limited to CMV serostatus. HLA typing was unavailable for some donors at each locus, so association tests used only the typed subset. Linkage disequilibrium might explain the correlated functional status among segregating V segments, but an unknown experimental factor could not be ruled out. When HLA alleles, especially DR and DQ, strongly co-occurred, TCR associations were difficult to assign to individual alleles. The classifier was reported to diagnose cytomegalovirus status with high specificity and sensitivity in both the original and validation cohorts. According to a later analysis, TCR association rates differed among HLA loci, with DRB1 alleles showing the most associated TCRs and HLA-C alleles showing the fewest. Roughly 17 rarely observed V segments, including chromosome 9 orphons, were excluded from the earlier analysis of about 500 of the donors because counts were too low. The presence/absence analyses assumed that sequencing depth was roughly uniform across donors, and that assumption may not be true. A later genetic analysis reported fewer N-insertions in productive TCRs among donors in an Asian-associated ancestry cluster than the roughly 700-donor mean. According to a later analysis, most CMV-associated TCR beta chains appeared to be HLA-restricted, and the HLA associations seemed to be driven largely by CMV exposure. The study listed 150 to 200 TCR beta chains as associated with cytomegalovirus. An earlier analysis of around 600 of the donors showed that most TCR beta V segments appeared in productive rearrangements either about 90% or about 30% of the time, which broadly matched IMGT annotations. Only TCR beta chains were sequenced in this cohort, and the absence of alpha or paired-chain data limited detectable features. A later analysis found that HLA-associated TCR beta chains were more clonally expanded and had lower generation probabilities than equally common non-associated chains. In a later analysis, several top co-occurrence clusters were reported to appear linked to parvovirus B19, influenza, CMV and Epstein-Barr virus. An association between a missense DCLRE1C variant and V-gene and J-gene trimming of TCR beta chains was found in a later genetic analysis and replicated in an independent cohort. Specific HLA alleles were associated with roughly 16,000 TCR beta sequences at a false discovery rate of 0.05 in a later analysis. A further reported finding was that TCR beta sequences accurately predicted the HLA-A and HLA-B alleles for most subjects in the first cohort. The 87-base-pair reads could not distinguish some IMGT-functional V segments, including TRBV6-2 and TRBV6-3, so those segments were excluded. While some public TCRs were present in many individuals, most TCR sequences turned up only very rarely across donors. A cluster of highly shared sequence variants was judged likely to represent a technical artifact of the sequencing pipeline.

The library was produced with the immunoSEQ multiplex PCR assay. For the multiplex PCR, a mixture combining 60 forward primers for TCR Vbeta segments and 13 reverse primers for TCR Jbeta segments was used. A multiplex PCR assay on genomic DNA amplified the CDR3 region of rearranged TCR beta genes. On the Illumina HiSeq System, the amplified TCR beta libraries were sequenced as 87-base-pair reads. Under the source paper's analysis protocol: Across the 700 or so repertoires, a later analysis counted some 81 million unique TCR beta chains, roughly 11 million of which were shared by at least two donors. Raw reads were error-corrected and collapsed into unique sequences with a nearest-neighbor algorithm that merged closely related sequences to remove PCR and sequencing errors. CDR3 sequences were aligned to IMGT reference sequences to assign V, D and J gene segments. Each retained sequence needed at least a six-nucleotide match to both a V gene segment and a J gene segment. A rearrangement was called productive if the CDR3 had no stop codons and remained in frame with V and J, and every other rearrangement was called non-productive. Following IMGT convention, CDR3 was defined as the stretch from the second conserved V-encoded cysteine up to the conserved J-encoded phenylalanine. Sequences without an unambiguous match to a single V gene segment were excluded from the earlier analysis of 450 to 750 of the donors. In an earlier analysis of several hundred of the donors, V segments were called functional above 56.7% productive rearrangements and were called segregating when the between-donor standard deviation exceeded 5%. A statistical classification framework was developed to diagnose cytomegalovirus status using the catalog of TCR beta chain sequences. In a later analysis, V and J genes were assigned by comparing TCR nucleotide sequences against IMGT/GENE-DB human TR gene sequences. Using the TCRdist pipeline, a later analysis assigned CDR3 sequences along with most-parsimonious VDJ recombination scenarios. In a later analysis, every TCR beta chain was defined by the combination of its CDR3 amino acid sequence and its V-gene family, and reads without a unique V-gene family were dropped. In a later analysis, some 600 highly shared, low-generation-probability nucleotide sequences were removed to address suspected cross-contamination and a sequencing artifact. In a later analysis, a clonal expansion index was calculated for each public chain from normalized within-repertoire ranks of inferred template counts. Generation probabilities in a later analysis came from a VDJ recombination model fitted to out-of-frame rearrangements, and those results were checked against IGoR. A later analysis scored TCR-TCR, TCR-HLA and TCR-CMV co-occurrence with hypergeometric tests, applying a repertoire-size bias correction to TCR pairs. A later analysis estimated false discovery rates by permuting HLA or CMV assignments 20 times. A later analysis grouped co-occurring TCRs with DBSCAN, adding TCRdist sequence similarity when clustering within HLA-allele-positive subsets. For co-occurrence clustering, repertoires with fewer than 30,000 or more than 120,000 public chains were excluded, along with four to six repertoires with anomalous nucleotide sharing. This immuneACCESS table, as held by TCRdb, lists in-frame sequences with V and J called but not all clones. Of the missing ones, under half trace to an unresolved V gene in checked studies; the others have no known cause. The V and J calls and clone size come from that table; D and trimming were worked out from the DNA. The sample table lists 50,000 to 65,000 clones, about 70% of them with a count of one. The top ten clones comprise less than 25% of the sample.

The cohort consisted of hundreds of healthy bone marrow donors. At the time of sampling, every cohort member was nominally healthy, though immune exposures that went unrecorded were likely present. The donor was CMV seropositive and belonged to the group of around 300 seropositive cohort members. A peripheral blood sample was collected from each donor, and TCR beta sequencing was performed on peripheral blood mononuclear cells. Genomic DNA extraction from the blood cell samples was performed with the Qiagen DNeasy Blood Extraction Kit. The count of this clone is one. Its antigen specificity is not known. No base-level quality is on record; no much larger clone is a single base apart. The germline V gene (reference sequence) supplies CDR1 LNHDA and CDR2 SQIVND. Measured from the cysteine to the phenylalanine, the CDR3 is 15 residues long. The CDR3 DNA has 45 bases and is translated from base 1. The junction shows trimming of 3 bases on V and 2 bases on J, and the gene matches do not reach 3 bases of it.

This TCR derives from a woman between 50 and 59 years old in good health and CMV-seropositive. The source material was PBMCs. The sequence is built from TRBV19 and TRBJ2-7; 11 bases in between match TRBD1. The DNA is as follows: TGTGCCAGTAGTATGGGGACAGGGGGGACCTACGAGCAGTACTTC. Translation gives CASSMGTGGTYEQYF.